These 24 T cell receptor beta chains were all obtained from the same sample, sequenced in a study of control samples from healthy donors and cancer patients. Assay: immunoSEQ multiplex PCR; the TCRdb copy retains only in-frame clones and omits some. Altogether about 120,000 clones are present, approximately 89% being singletons, with the ten largest covering 3.4%. The sequencing input was blood. The receptors derive from a middle-aged man in good health.

The chain has TRBV7-8 and TRBJ1-1; 8 nucleotides match TRBD1. CDR1 SGHVS and CDR2 FQNEAQ come from the germline V gene. The CDR3 runs to 14 residues. V dropped 4 bases and J dropped 4; count of bases not matched to a gene: 5. Here the CDR3 DNA reads TGTGCCAGCAGCTACTGGACAGGGAGCACTGAAGCTTTCTTT. Protein sequence: CASSYWTGSTEAFF.

CDR3 coding DNA: TGTGCCAGCAGCTTAGCGGGACTAATGAACACTGAAGCTTTCTTT. It is translated as CASSLAGLMNTEAFF. The genes are TRBV11-1 and TRBJ1-1; D is perhaps TRBD1 (5 bases). The length of the CDR3 is 15 residues. V was pared by 0 bases and J by 0 bases, with 8 bases between. Germline V lookup: CDR1 SGHAT, CDR2 FQDESV (reference sequence).

The rearrangement joins TRBV11-3 to TRBJ2-2, with a tentative D call TRBD1 (5 bases). Looked up from germline, CDR1 is SGHNT and CDR2 is YENEEA. The germline V and J ends were trimmed by 4 bases and 6 bases, with 9 bases remaining between them. The CDR3 contains 13 residues. The CDR3 DNA is TGTGCCAGCAGCTCGGCACAGGCCGGGGAGCTGTTTTTT. This gives the protein CASSSAQAGELFF.

J is TRBJ1-2 and V is TRBV7-6; D perhaps matches TRBD1 (6 bases). This CDR3 contains 16 residues. The germline V gene encodes CDR1 SGHVS and CDR2 FNYEAQ. Trimming removed 0 bases at V and 7 bases at J, with 18 bases between. The CDR3 DNA sequence: TGTGCCAGCAGCTTAGCGGCATGGGGGCAGGGAGGTGGCTACACCTTC. Translation: CASSLAAWGQGGGYTF.

This rearrangement joins TRBV30 to TRBJ1-5; possibly TRBD1 for D (6 bases). The germline V gene encodes CDR1 GTSNPN and CDR2 SVGIG (reference sequence). Trimming took off 0 bases at V and 6 bases at J, with 12 bases between the two ends. This CDR3 comprises 14 residues. This CDR3 is CAWSVSTGSQPQHF. CDR3 sequence (DNA): TGTGCCTGGAGTGTAAGTACAGGGTCTCAGCCCCAGCATTTT.

This chain links TRBV11-2 with TRBJ2-2, with a tentative D call TRBD1 (6 bases). Germline CDR1 and CDR2: SGHAT and FQNNGV. V was shortened by 6 bases and J by 2 bases, with 10 bases between the two germline ends. The CDR3 runs 14 residues. CDR3 in amino acids: CASRSTGNTGELFF. As DNA, the CDR3 is TGTGCCAGCAGGTCGACAGGAAACACCGGGGAGCTGTTTTTT.

This sequence joins TRBV11-2 and TRBJ2-3; possibly TRBD2 for D (5 bases). Germline-derived CDR1 and CDR2 are SGHAT and FQNNGV. Trimming took off 1 base at V and 7 bases at J, with 24 bases between the two ends. The CDR3 is 18 amino acids. CDR3: CASSLVRSLGVAPYTQYF. The DNA for the CDR3 is TGTGCCAGCAGCTTAGTACGTAGTCTGGGAGTTGCTCCGTATACGCAGTATTTT.

V is TRBV4-1 and J is TRBJ1-6; weak D call: TRBD1 (5 bases). Trimming shortened V by 4 bases and J by 3 bases, and 13 bases separated the two germline ends. CDR1 is MGHRA and CDR2 is YSYEKL in the germline V gene. This CDR3 has 16 residues. CDR3 sequence (DNA): TGCGCCAGCAGCCCGAAAGACAGATACTATAATTCACCCCTCCACTTT. This gives the protein CASSPKDRYYNSPLHF.

This rearrangement joins TRBV6-5 to TRBJ2-7, with 10 positions matching TRBD1. The germline V gene encodes CDR1 MNHEY and CDR2 SVGAGI. J gave up 5 bases and V 4 bases, and 2 bases lay outside the gene matches. CDR3 length: 13 amino acids. The CDR3: CASSWTGGNEQYF. In DNA, the CDR3 is TGTGCCAGCAGTTGGACAGGGGGAAACGAGCAGTACTTC.

The chain couples TRBV7-2 to TRBJ1-2; no reliable D call. The CDR3 has 15 amino acids. The germline V gene has CDR1 SGHTA and CDR2 FQGNSA. V was trimmed by 0 bases and J by 0 bases, leaving 8 bases between them. The CDR3 loop reads CASSLALLTNYGYTF. The CDR3 nucleotides read TGTGCCAGCAGCTTAGCACTGCTTACTAACTATGGCTACACCTTC.

V and J are TRBV2 and TRBJ1-4; D is uncertain. Deletions cut 7 bases from V and 0 bases from J, with 9 bases between. The CDR3 covers 14 residues. CDR1 SNHLY and CDR2 FYNNEI come from the germline V gene. DNA of the CDR3: TGTGCCAGCATCAACATCGCAACTAATGAAAAACTGTTTTTT. Its translation is CASINIATNEKLFF.

This clone has just a few counts. The chain is built from TRBV11-1 and TRBJ1-1; tentative D call: TRBD1 (6 bases). Trimming left V 10 bases short and J 0 bases short, with 9 bases between. This CDR3 is built from 12 residues. Per the germline V gene, CDR1 is SGHAT and CDR2 is FQDESV (reference sequence). For the CDR3, the DNA is TGTGCCAACAGGGCCATGAACACTGAAGCTTTCTTT. Amino acids: CANRAMNTEAFF.

The chain couples TRBV24-1 to TRBJ2-7; no reliable D call. Between the trimmed V and J ends, which lost 5 bases and 7 bases, there was a span of 14 bases. The germline CDR1 and CDR2 sequences are KGHDR and SFDVKD. The CDR3 runs to 13 residues. CDR3 nucleotide sequence: TGTGCCACCAGTGGACCCCACGGTGGGGAGCAGTACTTC. The encoded protein is CATSGPHGGEQYF.

The rearrangement uses TRBV10-3 and TRBJ2-7; 10 bases match TRBD1. The CDR3 covers 13 residues. The trim removed 4 bases at V and 5 bases at J, leaving 2 bases unmatched. Germline V gene sequence: CDR1 ENHRY, CDR2 SYGVKD. The CDR3 sequence is CAISGDRGNEQYF. CDR3 bases: TGTGCCATCAGTGGGGACAGGGGCAACGAGCAGTACTTC.

The rearrangement uses TRBV19 and TRBJ1-1; 12 positions match TRBD1. Trimming cost V 4 bases and J 0 bases; bases outside gene matches: 6. This CDR3 is 17 amino acids long. Germline loops: CDR1 LNHDA, CDR2 SQIVND (reference sequence). CDR3 DNA: TGTGCCAGTAGTAACAACCGGGACAGGGGGCTGAACACTGAAGCTTTCTTT. Its translation is CASSNNRDRGLNTEAFF.

V gene TRBV3-1 (or the pseudogene TRBV3-2) combines with J gene TRBJ2-5, with 11 nucleotides matching TRBD2. The CDR3 totals 16 residues. Germline loops: CDR1 LGHDT, CDR2 YNNKEL (reference sequence). Unmatched junction bases numbered 8, after V lost 4 bases and J lost 4 bases. The CDR3 sequence is CASSRETSGISETQYF. CDR3 coding DNA: TGTGCCAGCAGCCGCGAGACTAGCGGGATATCAGAGACCCAGTACTTC.

The chain couples TRBV24-1 to TRBJ2-5; perhaps TRBD1 as D (6 bases). Trimming cost V 4 bases and J 4 bases, with 15 bases left between them. Germline CDR1 and CDR2: KGHDR and SFDVKD. The CDR3 is 15 amino acids. The CDR3 nucleotides are TGTGCCACCAGTGACCCTGGGACATTTCTAGAGACCCAGTACTTC. It yields the protein CATSDPGTFLETQYF.

This chain links TRBV6-5 with TRBJ1-5; 7 bases are a match to TRBD1. Germline trimming cut 9 bases from V and 2 bases from J; bases unmatched to any gene: 7. The CDR3 spans 14 residues. Germline V gene sequence: CDR1 MNHEY, CDR2 SVGAGI. The CDR3 DNA reads TGTGCCAGTCCAGTACAGGGGTGCAATCAGCCCCAGCATTTT. Translation gives CASPVQGCNQPQHF.

The rearrangement joins TRBV19 to TRBJ1-4, with 7 bases fitting TRBD1. V gave up 5 bases and J gave up 7 bases; unmatched junction bases: 7. This CDR3 is built from 14 residues. Germline-derived CDR1 and CDR2 are LNHDA and SQIVND (reference sequence). The CDR3 DNA is TGTGCCAGTAGTGTTAAGGGGGCAGGTGAAAAACTGTTTTTT. Translation gives CASSVKGAGEKLFF.

This chain joins TRBV29-1 and TRBJ2-1; 15 positions match TRBD2. V shed 5 bases and J 7 bases; nucleotides not matched to a gene: 9. CDR1 and CDR2 from the germline V gene are SQVTM and ANQGSEA. The CDR3 sequence is 16 residues long. CDR3 amino acids: CSVRTAGTSGGNEQFF. The CDR3 DNA reads as TGCAGCGTTCGGACAGCCGGGACTAGCGGGGGGAATGAGCAGTTCTTC.

The chain couples TRBV2 to TRBJ1-5; D remains unclear. Germline V gene sequence: CDR1 SNHLY, CDR2 FYNNEI. This CDR3 is 13 amino acids long. Trimming took 4 bases from V and 9 from J, leaving 13 bases between them. CDR3 sequence reads: CASSGTPVGPQHF. DNA for the CDR3: TGTGCCAGCAGTGGGACTCCTGTCGGGCCCCAGCATTTT. Complete variable domain (other parts from reference TRBV2 and TRBJ1-5): EPEVTQTPSHQVTQMGQEVILRCVPISNHLYFYWYRQILGQKVEFLVSFYNNEISEKSEIFDDQFSVERPDGSNFTLKIRSTKLEDSAMYFCASSGTPVGPQHFGDGTRLSIL.

This clone was recorded once. This rearrangement joins TRBV27 to TRBJ1-2; perhaps TRBD1 as D (6 bases). The CDR3 covers 16 residues. Trimming removed 2 bases at V and 4 bases at J, with 17 bases between. The germline CDR1 and CDR2 sequences are MNHEY and SMNVEV (reference sequence). CDR3 nucleotide sequence: TGTGCCAGCAGTTTAAGGGGGGTTGGGGGGACCTATGGCTACACCTTC. This encodes CASSLRGVGGTYGYTF.

The chain is built from TRBV28 and TRBJ2-7; the D gene is possibly TRBD1 (5 bases). V was shortened by 6 bases and J by 0 bases, with 12 bases between the two germline ends. CDR3 length: 14 amino acids. CDR1 is MDHEN and CDR2 is SYDVKM in the germline V gene. Here the CDR3 reads CASSSTGYSYEQYF. CDR3 coding DNA: TGTGCCAGCAGCTCCACAGGTTACTCCTACGAGCAGTACTTC.

CDR3 region: CASGRGVSTNEKLFF. The CDR3 bases are TGTGCCAGCGGGCGGGGGGTTTCAACTAATGAAAAACTGTTTTTT. The rearrangement joins TRBV25-1 to TRBJ1-4; the D gene is possibly TRBD1 (5 bases). Germline-derived CDR1 and CDR2 are MGHDK and SYGVNS. This CDR3 contains 15 residues. The V and J ends lost 8 bases and 0 bases respectively, with 13 bases between them.